A selection of T cell receptor beta chains follows, all from one sample in a study of blood T cell repertoires in COVID-19. Clones were sequenced by immunoSEQ multiplex PCR, and TCRdb holds only the in-frame ones, with some missing. This sample carries just over 150,000 clones, about 88% of them seen once, and the ten largest clones take about 2.4%. The material sequenced was peripheral blood. The receptors shown here come from a woman in her 70s with acute or convalescent COVID-19. Both conserved end residues are part of each CDR3. Fields, in order: V gene, clone size, D gene, J gene, CDR3 DNA, CDR3 protein. The D gene is left open where the match is weak. The size field is filled for only some rows; it gives once, few, many or a size class.

v_gene: TRBV3-1/TRBV3-2
abundance: NA
d_gene: TRBD2
j_gene: TRBJ2-2
CDR3nt: TGTGCCAGCAGCCACCGCGCGCGGGGGGACACCGGGGAGCTGTTTTTT
CDR3aa: CASSHRARGDTGELFF

v_gene: TRBV5-6
abundance: NA
d_gene: NA
j_gene: TRBJ1-2
CDR3nt: TGTGCCAGCGGACCCGGGGGTTCTAACTATGGCTACACCTTC
CDR3aa: CASGPGGSNYGYTF

v_gene: TRBV7-2
abundance: NA
d_gene: TRBD1
j_gene: TRBJ1-4
CDR3nt: TGTGCCAGCAGCCTGACAGGGGGGGGTGAAAAACTGTTTTTT
CDR3aa: CASSLTGGGEKLFF

v_gene: TRBV7-9
abundance: NA
d_gene: TRBD1
j_gene: TRBJ1-2
CDR3nt: TGTGCCAGACGCGGGACAGGGTTTGAGAACTATGGCTACACCTTC
CDR3aa: CARRGTGFENYGYTF

v_gene: TRBV4-1
abundance: NA
d_gene: TRBD2
j_gene: TRBJ2-5
CDR3nt: TGCGCCAGCAGCCAAGATCCGGGACTATGGGGGACCCAGTACTTC
CDR3aa: CASSQDPGLWGTQYF

v_gene: TRBV7-3
abundance: NA
d_gene: NA
j_gene: TRBJ1-6
CDR3nt: TGTGCCAGCAGCGTTACCGGGACTGGTTCACCCCTCCACTTT
CDR3aa: CASSVTGTGSPLHF

v_gene: TRBV5-6
abundance: NA
d_gene: NA
j_gene: TRBJ1-3
CDR3nt: TGTGCCAGCAGCTTGAGCGGGAACTTGCACACCATATATTTT
CDR3aa: CASSLSGNLHTIYF

v_gene: TRBV16
abundance: NA
d_gene: TRBD1
j_gene: TRBJ1-5
CDR3nt: TGTGCCAGCAGCCAAGGTCAGGGGGCGAATCAGCCCCAGCATTTT
CDR3aa: CASSQGQGANQPQHF

v_gene: TRBV6-2/TRBV6-3
abundance: NA
d_gene: TRBD1
j_gene: TRBJ1-1
CDR3nt: TGTGCCAGCAGTGGACAGGGGGAGGCCACTGAAGCTTTCTTT
CDR3aa: CASSGQGEATEAFF

v_gene: TRBV2
abundance: NA
d_gene: NA
j_gene: TRBJ1-4
CDR3nt: TGTGCCAGCAGCGACGACAGGAGCTCTGAAAAACTGTTTTTT
CDR3aa: CASSDDRSSEKLFF

v_gene: TRBV12-5
abundance: few
d_gene: NA
j_gene: TRBJ1-6
CDR3nt: TGTGCTAGTGGTCCCGGACTGAATTCACCCCTCCACTTT
CDR3aa: CASGPGLNSPLHF

v_gene: TRBV24-1
abundance: once
d_gene: NA
j_gene: TRBJ2-3
CDR3nt: TGTGCCACCAGTGATCCCCCTGCGGGGACCGATACGCAGTATTTT
CDR3aa: CATSDPPAGTDTQYF

v_gene: TRBV2
abundance: NA
d_gene: NA
j_gene: TRBJ1-6
CDR3nt: TGTGCCAGCAGTGATTTCGGACTGTATAATTCACCCCTCCACTTT
CDR3aa: CASSDFGLYNSPLHF

v_gene: TRBV27
abundance: NA
d_gene: NA
j_gene: TRBJ2-7
CDR3nt: TGTGCCAGCAGTTTATCCCCGGGGGGCGCCTACGAGCAGTACTTC
CDR3aa: CASSLSPGGAYEQYF

v_gene: TRBV2
abundance: NA
d_gene: TRBD2
j_gene: TRBJ2-3
CDR3nt: TGTGCCAGCAGTTCCCAGGGACTAGCGGGGAACACAGATACGCAGTATTTT
CDR3aa: CASSSQGLAGNTDTQYF

v_gene: TRBV7-3
abundance: once
d_gene: NA
j_gene: TRBJ1-1
CDR3nt: TGTGCCAGCAGCCTCCAAGGTGGGCACACTGAAGCTTTCTTT
CDR3aa: CASSLQGGHTEAFF